What follows is one TCR beta chain and its context. This sample is drawn from a study of blood T cell repertoires in COVID-19. In the study overall: PBMCs, B-cell-depleted T cells, or T cells were the source of the cDNA or gDNA that made up the material.

In the original analysis: Amplification of reference gene primers was used by the study to estimate nucleated cell counts. Profiling relied on immunoSEQ multiplex PCR, and the TCRdb table lists in-frame clones only, not all of them. That table gives V, J and clone size, and the DNA gave D and trimming. The sample carries around 71,000 clones, about 85% recorded once. Per the germline V gene, CDR1 is SGHAT and CDR2 is FQNNGV. With 3 bases clipped from V and 3 bases from J, the junction kept 3 bases outside the gene matches. The CDR3 is made up of 15 amino acids. The receptor was isolated from a man aged 80 or over with acute or convalescent COVID-19. Sequencing was carried out using peripheral blood. The V and J genes are TRBV11-2 and TRBJ2-7; 12 bases map to TRBD2. CDR3: CASSFTSGGNYEQYF. CDR3 bases: TGTGCCAGCAGCTTTACTAGCGGGGGGAACTACGAGCAGTACTTC.